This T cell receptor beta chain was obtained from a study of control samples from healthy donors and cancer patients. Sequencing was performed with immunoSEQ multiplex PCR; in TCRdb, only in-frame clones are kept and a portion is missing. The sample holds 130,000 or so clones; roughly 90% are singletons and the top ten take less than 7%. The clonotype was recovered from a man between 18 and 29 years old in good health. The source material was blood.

CDR3 sequence reads: CASSEVLELAGRETQYF. The CDR3 DNA reads TGTGCCAGCAGTGAAGTTCTAGAACTAGCGGGGAGGGAGACCCAGTACTTC. V is TRBV2 and J is TRBJ2-5, with TRBD2 matching 10 bases. The V gene end was trimmed by 1 base and the J gene end by 5 bases; junction bases not matched to a gene: 10. The CDR3 totals 17 residues. CDR1 is SNHLY and CDR2 is FYNNEI in the germline V gene. The whole variable domain, filled in from reference TRBV2 and TRBJ2-5, reads EPEVTQTPSHQVTQMGQEVILRCVPISNHLYFYWYRQILGQKVEFLVSFYNNEISEKSEIFDDQFSVERPDGSNFTLKIRSTKLEDSAMYFCASSEVLELAGRETQYFGPGTRLLVL.